One and the same sample provided the 5 T cell receptor beta chains below, sequenced in a study of blood T cell repertoires in COVID-19. TCRdb's copy holds only in-frame clones and misses some; the assay was immunoSEQ multiplex PCR. The sample carries about 190,000 clones, about 85% recorded once. Input material: peripheral blood. The source of these receptors is a human donor in a cohort sampled during active COVID-19.

The chain is built from TRBV7-3 and TRBJ2-4, with 7 positions matching TRBD2. Germline CDR1 and CDR2: SGHTA and FQGTGA. V shed 2 bases and J 2 bases; nucleotides not matched to a gene: 6. CDR3 length: 16 residues. DNA of the CDR3: TGTGCCAGCAGCTTAGGGGGGGTTCAAACCAAAAACATTCAGTACTTC. It translates to CASSLGGVQTKNIQYF.

This chain links TRBV5-8 with TRBJ2-2; D unclear. Germline V gene data show CDR1 as SGHTS and CDR2 as YDEGEE. The CDR3 sequence is 16 residues long. The ends were cut back, 0 bases at V and 1 base at J, with 10 bases in the middle. The CDR3 DNA reads TGTGCCAGCAGCTTGGACAGCTACATGAACACCGGGGAGCTGTTTTTT. It yields the protein CASSLDSYMNTGELFF.

In DNA, the CDR3 is TGTGCCAGCAGCCATCGGGAGACCCAGTACTTC. Its protein is CASSHRETQYF. The V and J genes are TRBV14 and TRBJ2-5; unclear D gene. The germline CDR1 and CDR2 sequences are SGHDN and FVKESK. The length of the CDR3 is 11 residues. Trimming shortened V by 3 bases and J by 5 bases, and 4 bases separated the two germline ends.

The V call is TRBV18, the J call TRBJ2-7; 9 bases map to TRBD1. The germline gives CDR1 KGHSH, CDR2 LQKENI. There are 15 residues in the CDR3. V lost 1 base and J lost 5; bases outside the gene matches: 6. CDR3 nucleotides: TGTGCCAGCTCACCACAAGGGACAGGGATCAACGAGCAGTACTTC. Translated, it gives CASSPQGTGINEQYF.

The genes are TRBV14 and TRBJ1-2; D is unclear. Germline CDR1 is SGHDN and CDR2 is FVKESK. The CDR3 sequence is 14 residues long. Trimming left V 4 bases short and J 8 bases short, with 17 bases between. CDR3 region: CASSPALSGWGYTF. CDR3 bases: TGTGCCAGCAGCCCCGCTCTCTCCGGGTGGGGCTACACCTTC.